This TCR beta chain was retrieved from a study of cytomegalovirus exposure and HLA in healthy donors. Generated by immunoSEQ multiplex PCR, the TCRdb table keeps only in-frame clones and is missing some. The sample gives under 200,000 clones, approximately 86% of which show up once; 2% to 2.5% is in the top ten. Study-level findings and limits: The dataset shows that most TCR sequences were rare, while some public TCRs occurred in many donors. In vitro confirmation showed a few CMV-associated chains to be CMV antigen specific. Using the classifier, cytomegalovirus status was reportedly diagnosed with high specificity and sensitivity.

The germline V and J ends were trimmed by 8 bases and 8 bases, with 25 bases remaining between them. Germline V gives CDR1 SQVTM, CDR2 ANQGSEA. CDR3 length: 15 amino acids. With regard to this clone: The antigen is unknown.

The donors were in the 120-subject validation cohort, distinct from the 666-subject first cohort. The chain carries TRBV29-1 and TRBJ2-1, with D maybe TRBD1 (6 bases). The sample consisted of PBMCs. This TCR derives from a young woman in good health and CMV-seronegative. The CDR3 loop reads CSLPNTGYGKDEQFF. DNA of the CDR3: TGCAGCCTTCCTAATACAGGGTACGGAAAGGATGAGCAGTTCTTC.